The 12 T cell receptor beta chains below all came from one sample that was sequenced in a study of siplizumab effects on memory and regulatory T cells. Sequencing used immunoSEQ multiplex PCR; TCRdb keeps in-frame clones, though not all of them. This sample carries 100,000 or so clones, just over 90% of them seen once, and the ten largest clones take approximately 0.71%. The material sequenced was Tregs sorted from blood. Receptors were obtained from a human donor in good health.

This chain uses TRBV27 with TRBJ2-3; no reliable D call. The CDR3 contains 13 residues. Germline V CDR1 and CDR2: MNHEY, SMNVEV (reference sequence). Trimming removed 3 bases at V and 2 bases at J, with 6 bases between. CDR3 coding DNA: TGTGCCAGCAGTTTGGGGTCCACAGATACGCAGTATTTT. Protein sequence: CASSLGSTDTQYF.

The DNA for the CDR3 is TGTGCCAGCAGGAATATAGCGGGAGGGTTGAATACGCAGTATTTT. It yields the protein CASRNIAGGLNTQYF. The V and J genes are TRBV6-5 and TRBJ2-3; 11 nucleotides line up with TRBD2. There are 15 residues in the CDR3. CDR1 is MNHEY and CDR2 is SVGAGI in the germline V gene. Trimming took 6 bases from V and 7 from J; bases not matched to a gene: 9.

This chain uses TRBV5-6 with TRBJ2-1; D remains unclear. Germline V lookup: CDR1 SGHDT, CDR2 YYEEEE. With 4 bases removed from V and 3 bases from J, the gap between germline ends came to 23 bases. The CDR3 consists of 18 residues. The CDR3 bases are TGTGCCAGCAGCCCCCCCACGGCGCTACGCGGTTACTACAATGAGCAGTTCTTC. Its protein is CASSPPTALRGYYNEQFF. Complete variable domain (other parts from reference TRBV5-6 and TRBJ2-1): DAGVTQSPTHLIKTRGQQVTLRCSPKSGHDTVSWYQQALGQGPQFIFQYYEEEERQRGNFPDRFSGHQFPNYSSELNVNALLLGDSALYLCASSPPTALRGYYNEQFFGPGTRLTVL.

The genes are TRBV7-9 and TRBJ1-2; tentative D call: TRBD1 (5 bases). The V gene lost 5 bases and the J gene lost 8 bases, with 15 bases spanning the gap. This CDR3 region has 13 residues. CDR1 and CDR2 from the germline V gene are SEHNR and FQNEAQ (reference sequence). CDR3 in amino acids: CASSPDSFYGYTF. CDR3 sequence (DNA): TGTGCCAGCAGCCCAGACAGTTTTTACGGCTACACCTTC.

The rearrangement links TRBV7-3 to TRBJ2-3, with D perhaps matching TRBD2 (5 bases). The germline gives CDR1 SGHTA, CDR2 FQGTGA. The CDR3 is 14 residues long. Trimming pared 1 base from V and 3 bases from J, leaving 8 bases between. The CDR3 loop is CASSLKPGTDTQYF. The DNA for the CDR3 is TGTGCCAGCAGCTTAAAGCCGGGAACAGATACGCAGTATTTT.

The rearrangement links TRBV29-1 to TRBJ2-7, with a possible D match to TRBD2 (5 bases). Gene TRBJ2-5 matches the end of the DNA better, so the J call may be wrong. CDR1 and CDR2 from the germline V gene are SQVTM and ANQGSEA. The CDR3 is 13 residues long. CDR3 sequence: CSVDSDGLSTQYF. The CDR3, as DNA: TGCAGCGTTGACTCTGACGGACTGTCGACCCAGTACTTC.

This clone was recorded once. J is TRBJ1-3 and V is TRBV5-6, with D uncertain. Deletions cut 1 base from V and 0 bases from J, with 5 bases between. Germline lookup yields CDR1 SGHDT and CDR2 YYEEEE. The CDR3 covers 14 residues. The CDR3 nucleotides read TGTGCCAGCAGCTTGCGAAACTCTGGAAACACCATATATTTT. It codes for CASSLRNSGNTIYF. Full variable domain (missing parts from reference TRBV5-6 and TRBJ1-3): DAGVTQSPTHLIKTRGQQVTLRCSPKSGHDTVSWYQQALGQGPQFIFQYYEEEERQRGNFPDRFSGHQFPNYSSELNVNALLLGDSALYLCASSLRNSGNTIYFGEGSWLTVV.

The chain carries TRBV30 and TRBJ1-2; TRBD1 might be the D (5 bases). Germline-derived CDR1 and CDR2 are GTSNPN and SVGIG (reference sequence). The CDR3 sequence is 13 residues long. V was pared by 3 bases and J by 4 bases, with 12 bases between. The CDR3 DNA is TGTGCCTGGAGCGAAATTCAGGGCTATGGCTACACCTTC. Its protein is CAWSEIQGYGYTF.

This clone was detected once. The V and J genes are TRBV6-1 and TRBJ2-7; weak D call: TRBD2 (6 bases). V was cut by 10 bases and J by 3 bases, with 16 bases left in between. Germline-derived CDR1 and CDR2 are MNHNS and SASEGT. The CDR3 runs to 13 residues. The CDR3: CATRDSARYEQYF. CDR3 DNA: TGTGCCACCCGGGACTCCGCTCGCTACGAGCAGTACTTC.

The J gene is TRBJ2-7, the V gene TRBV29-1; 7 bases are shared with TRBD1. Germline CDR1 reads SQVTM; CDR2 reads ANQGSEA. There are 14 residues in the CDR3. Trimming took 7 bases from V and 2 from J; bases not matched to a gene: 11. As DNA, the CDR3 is TGCAGCGCTAAGTTGGGGACAGCTACCTACGAGCAGTACTTC. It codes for CSAKLGTATYEQYF.

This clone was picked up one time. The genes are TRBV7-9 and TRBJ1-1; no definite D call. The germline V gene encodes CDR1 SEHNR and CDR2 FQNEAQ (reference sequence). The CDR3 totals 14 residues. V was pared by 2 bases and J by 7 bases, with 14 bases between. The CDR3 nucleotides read TGTGCCAGCAGCTTATTTGGAGGGATTAATGAAGCTTTCTTT. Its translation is CASSLFGGINEAFF. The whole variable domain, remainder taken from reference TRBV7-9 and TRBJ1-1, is DTGVSQNPRHKITKRGQNVTFRCDPISEHNRLYWYRQTLGQGPEFLTYFQNEAQLEKSRLLSDRFSAERPKGSFSTLEIQRTEQGDSAMYLCASSLFGGINEAFFGQGTRLTVV.

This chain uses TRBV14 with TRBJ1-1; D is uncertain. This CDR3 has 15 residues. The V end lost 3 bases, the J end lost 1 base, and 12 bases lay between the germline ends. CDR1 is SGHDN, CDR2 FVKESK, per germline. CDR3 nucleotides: TGTGCCAGCAGCCACATAGGTTTTGGGAACACTGAAGCTTTCTTT. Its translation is CASSHIGFGNTEAFF.